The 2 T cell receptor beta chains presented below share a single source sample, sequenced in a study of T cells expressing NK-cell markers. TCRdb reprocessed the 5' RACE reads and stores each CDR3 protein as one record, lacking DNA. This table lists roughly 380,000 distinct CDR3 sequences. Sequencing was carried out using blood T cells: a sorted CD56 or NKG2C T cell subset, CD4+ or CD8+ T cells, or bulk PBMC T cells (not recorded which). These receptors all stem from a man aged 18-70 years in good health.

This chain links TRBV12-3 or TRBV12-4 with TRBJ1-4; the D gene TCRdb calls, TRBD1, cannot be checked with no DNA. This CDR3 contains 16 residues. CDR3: CASSPKEWGTNEKLFF.

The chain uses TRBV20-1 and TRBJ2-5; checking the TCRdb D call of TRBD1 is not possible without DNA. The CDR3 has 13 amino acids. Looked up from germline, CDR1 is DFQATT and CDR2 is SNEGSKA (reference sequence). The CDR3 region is CSAIGQGEKTQYF.